This T cell receptor (beta chain) appears in the sequencing data of a study of OX40 agonist ivuxolimab in advanced cancers. Points from the study as a whole: Some of the lowest clonal expansion was seen in partial responders at 0.1-3.0 mg/kg.

A remark on this clone: The target antigen is unknown. Different DNA sequences within this sample yield the same CDR3.

Clones were read by immunoSEQ multiplex PCR, and TCRdb kept only the in-frame ones, dropping some. The sample holds roughly 61,000 clones; around 89% are singletons and the top ten take more than 1.5%. This CDR3 is 17 amino acids long. This sequence was found in an adult with an advanced solid tumor such as melanoma, head and neck, liver or kidney cancer. The chain links TRBV21-1 to TRBJ1-2; the DNA was not used to check the table's D call, TRBD1. TRBV21-1 is a known pseudogene. The source was CD4+ or CD8+ T cells sorted from blood, collected in a trial of the OX40 agonist ivuxolimab. This CDR3 reads CASSNEEGHRGWDGYTF. The CDR3 nucleotides read TGTGCCAGCAGCAATGAAGAAGGGCACAGGGGATGGGATGGCTACACCTTC.